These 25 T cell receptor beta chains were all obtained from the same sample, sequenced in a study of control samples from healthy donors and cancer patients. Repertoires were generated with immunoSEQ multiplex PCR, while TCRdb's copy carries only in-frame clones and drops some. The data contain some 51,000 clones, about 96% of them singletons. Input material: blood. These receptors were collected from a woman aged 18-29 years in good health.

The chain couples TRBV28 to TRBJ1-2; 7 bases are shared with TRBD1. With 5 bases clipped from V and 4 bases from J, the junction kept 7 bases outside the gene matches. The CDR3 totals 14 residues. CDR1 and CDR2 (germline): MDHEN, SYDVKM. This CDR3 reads CASSVRDSLYGYTF. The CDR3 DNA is TGTGCCAGCAGTGTGAGGGACAGCCTCTATGGCTACACCTTC.

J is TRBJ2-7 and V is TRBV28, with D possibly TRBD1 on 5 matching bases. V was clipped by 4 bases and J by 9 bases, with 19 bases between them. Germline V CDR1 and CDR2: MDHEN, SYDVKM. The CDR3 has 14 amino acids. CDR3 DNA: TGTGCCAGCAGTTCCCACAGGAACCTTCTAGGGCAGTACTTC. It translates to CASSSHRNLLGQYF.

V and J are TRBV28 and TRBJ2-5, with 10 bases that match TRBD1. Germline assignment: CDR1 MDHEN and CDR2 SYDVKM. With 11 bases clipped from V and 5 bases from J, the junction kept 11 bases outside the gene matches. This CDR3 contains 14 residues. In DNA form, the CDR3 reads TGTGCCTTACAAACCGGGACAGGGGATGAGACCCAGTACTTC. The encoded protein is CALQTGTGDETQYF.

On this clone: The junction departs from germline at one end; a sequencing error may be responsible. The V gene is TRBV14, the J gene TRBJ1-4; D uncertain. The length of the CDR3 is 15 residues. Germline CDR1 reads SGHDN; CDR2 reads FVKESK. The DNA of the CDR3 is TGTGCCAGCAGCCCCAGAGTCGGAAACATCGCCCCCATCAATTTT. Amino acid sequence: CASSPRVGNIAPINF.

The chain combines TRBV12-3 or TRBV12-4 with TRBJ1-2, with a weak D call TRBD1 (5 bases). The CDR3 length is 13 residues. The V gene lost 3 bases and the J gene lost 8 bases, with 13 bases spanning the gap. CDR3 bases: TGTGCCAGCAGTTTTGGGCAGGGCCCAGGCTACACCTTC. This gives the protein CASSFGQGPGYTF.

CDR3 residues: CASSILDFYGYTF. DNA of the CDR3: TGTGCCAGTAGTATTTTGGATTTCTATGGCTACACCTTC. The chain couples TRBV19 to TRBJ1-2; unclear D gene. V was pared by 3 bases and J by 4 bases, with 9 bases between. The CDR3 has 13 residues. The germline V gene encodes CDR1 LNHDA and CDR2 SQIVND (reference sequence).

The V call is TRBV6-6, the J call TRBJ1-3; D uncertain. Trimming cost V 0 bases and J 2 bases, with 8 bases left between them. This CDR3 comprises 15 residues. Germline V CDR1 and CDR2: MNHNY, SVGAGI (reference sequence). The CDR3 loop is CASSYSEGTGNTIYF. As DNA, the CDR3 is TGTGCCAGCAGTTACTCAGAGGGAACTGGAAACACCATATATTTT.

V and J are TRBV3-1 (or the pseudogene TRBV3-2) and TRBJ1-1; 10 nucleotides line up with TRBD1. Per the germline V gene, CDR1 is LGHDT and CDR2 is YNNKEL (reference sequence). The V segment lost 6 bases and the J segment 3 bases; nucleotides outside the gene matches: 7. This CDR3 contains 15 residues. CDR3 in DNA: TGTGCCAGCAGTCCCAGGACAGGGGGAGACACTGAAGCTTTCTTT. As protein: CASSPRTGGDTEAFF.

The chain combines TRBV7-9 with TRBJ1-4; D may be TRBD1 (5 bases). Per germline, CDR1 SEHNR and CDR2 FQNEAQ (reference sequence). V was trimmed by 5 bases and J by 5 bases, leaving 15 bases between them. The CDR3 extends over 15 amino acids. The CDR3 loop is CASSPEGTENEKLFF. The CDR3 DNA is TGTGCCAGCAGCCCGGAGGGGACCGAGAATGAAAAACTGTTTTTT.

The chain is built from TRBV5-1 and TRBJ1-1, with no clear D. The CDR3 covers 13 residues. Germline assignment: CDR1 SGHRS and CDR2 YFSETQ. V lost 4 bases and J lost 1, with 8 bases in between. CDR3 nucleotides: TGCGCCAGCAGCCAGACCAAGAACACTGAAGCTTTCTTT. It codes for CASSQTKNTEAFF. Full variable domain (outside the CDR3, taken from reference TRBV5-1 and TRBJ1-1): KAGVTQTPRYLIKTRGQQVTLSCSPISGHRSVSWYQQTPGQGLQFLFEYFSETQRNKGNFPGRFSGRQFSNSRSEMNVSTLELGDSALYLCASSQTKNTEAFFGQGTRLTVV.

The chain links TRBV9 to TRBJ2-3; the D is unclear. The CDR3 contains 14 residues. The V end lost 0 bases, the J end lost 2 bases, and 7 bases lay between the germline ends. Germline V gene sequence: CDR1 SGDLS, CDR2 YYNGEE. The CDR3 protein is CASSVVEVTDTQYF. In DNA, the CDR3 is TGTGCCAGCAGCGTAGTTGAGGTCACAGATACGCAGTATTTT.

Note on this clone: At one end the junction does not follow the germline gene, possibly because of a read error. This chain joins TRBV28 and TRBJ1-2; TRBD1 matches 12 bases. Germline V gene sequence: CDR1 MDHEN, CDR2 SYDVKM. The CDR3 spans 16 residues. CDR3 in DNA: TGTGCCGGCAGTTTAAGGTGGGGACAGGGGGCACGGGGCTACACCTTC. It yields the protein CAGSLRWGQGARGYTF.

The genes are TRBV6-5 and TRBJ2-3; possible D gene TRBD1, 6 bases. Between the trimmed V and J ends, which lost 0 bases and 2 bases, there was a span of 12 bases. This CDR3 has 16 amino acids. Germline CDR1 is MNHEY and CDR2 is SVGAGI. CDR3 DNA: TGTGCCAGCAGTTACTCGAGCGGACAGAACACAGATACGCAGTATTTT. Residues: CASSYSSGQNTDTQYF.

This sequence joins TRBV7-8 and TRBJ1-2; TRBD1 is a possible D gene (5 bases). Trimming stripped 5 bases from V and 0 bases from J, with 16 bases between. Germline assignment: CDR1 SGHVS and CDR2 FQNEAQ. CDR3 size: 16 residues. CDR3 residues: CASSEVTGLSNYGYTF. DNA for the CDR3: TGTGCCAGCAGCGAAGTAACGGGACTTTCTAACTATGGCTACACCTTC.

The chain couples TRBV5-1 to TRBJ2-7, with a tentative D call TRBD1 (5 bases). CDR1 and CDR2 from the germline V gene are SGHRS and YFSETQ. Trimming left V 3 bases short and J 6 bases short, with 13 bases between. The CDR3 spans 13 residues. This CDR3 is CASSSDAGIEQYF. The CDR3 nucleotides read TGCGCCAGCAGCTCGGATGCAGGGATCGAGCAGTACTTC.

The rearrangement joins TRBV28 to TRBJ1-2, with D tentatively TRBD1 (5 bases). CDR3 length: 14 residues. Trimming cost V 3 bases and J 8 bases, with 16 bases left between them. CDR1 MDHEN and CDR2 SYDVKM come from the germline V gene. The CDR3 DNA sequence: TGTGCCAGCAGTTTTCTCCCCAGGCAGGGAGGCTACACCTTC. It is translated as CASSFLPRQGGYTF.

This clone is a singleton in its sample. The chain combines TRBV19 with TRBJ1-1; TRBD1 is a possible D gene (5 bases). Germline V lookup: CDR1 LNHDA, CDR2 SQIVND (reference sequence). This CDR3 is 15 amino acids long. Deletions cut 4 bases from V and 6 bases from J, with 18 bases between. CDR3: CASSTMGWGIAEAFF. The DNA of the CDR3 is TGTGCCAGTAGTACCATGGGGTGGGGGATCGCTGAAGCTTTCTTT.

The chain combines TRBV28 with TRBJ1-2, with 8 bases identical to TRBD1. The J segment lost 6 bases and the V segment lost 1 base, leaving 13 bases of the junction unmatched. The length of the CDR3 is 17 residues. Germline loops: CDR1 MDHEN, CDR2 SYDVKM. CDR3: CASSLFSPGQGANGYTF. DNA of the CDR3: TGTGCCAGCAGTTTATTCTCCCCGGGGCAGGGGGCTAATGGCTACACCTTC.

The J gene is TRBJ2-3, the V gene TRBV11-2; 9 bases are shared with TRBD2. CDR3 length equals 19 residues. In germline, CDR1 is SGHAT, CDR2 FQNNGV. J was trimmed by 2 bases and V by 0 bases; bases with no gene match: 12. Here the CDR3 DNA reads TGTGCCAGCAGCTTAGATCGGTGGGAGGCGGGGGGGTACACAGATACGCAGTATTTT. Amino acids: CASSLDRWEAGGYTDTQYF. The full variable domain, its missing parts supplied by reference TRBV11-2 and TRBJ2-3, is EAGVAQSPRYKIIEKRQSVAFWCNPISGHATLYWYQQILGQGPKLLIQFQNNGVVDDSQLPKDRFSAERLKGVDSTLKIQPAKLEDSAVYLCASSLDRWEAGGYTDTQYFGPGTRLTVL.

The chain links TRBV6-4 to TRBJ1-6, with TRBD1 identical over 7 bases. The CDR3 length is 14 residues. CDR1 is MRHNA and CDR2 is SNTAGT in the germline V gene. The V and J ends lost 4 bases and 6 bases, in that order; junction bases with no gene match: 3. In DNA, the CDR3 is TGTGCCAGCAGTGTAAACAGGGGTAATTCACCCCTCCACTTT. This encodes CASSVNRGNSPLHF.

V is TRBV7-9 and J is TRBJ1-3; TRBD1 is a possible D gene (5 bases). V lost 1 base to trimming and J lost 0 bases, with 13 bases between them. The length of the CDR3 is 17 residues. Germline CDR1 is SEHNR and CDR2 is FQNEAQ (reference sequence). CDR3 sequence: CASSLVETVHSGNTIYF. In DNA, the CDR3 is TGTGCCAGCAGCTTAGTTGAGACAGTCCACTCTGGAAACACCATATATTTT.

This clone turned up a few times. The chain's CDR3 is CASSELAGGTGELFF. The DNA for the CDR3 is TGTGCCAGCAGTGAACTAGCGGGGGGCACCGGGGAGCTGTTTTTT. This chain joins TRBV6-1 and TRBJ2-2; 11 nucleotides agree with TRBD2. The CDR3 totals 15 residues. The V gene end was trimmed by 2 bases and the J gene end by 4 bases; junction bases not matched to a gene: 0. Per germline, CDR1 MNHNS and CDR2 SASEGT.

In DNA, the CDR3 is TGTGCCAGCAGCAAAGCAGGACAGAGCAATCAGCCCCAGCATTTT. Translating it yields CASSKAGQSNQPQHF. The chain employs TRBV21-1 and TRBJ1-5; TRBD1, the table's D call, was not compared with the DNA. TRBV21-1 is termed a pseudogene. The CDR3 runs to 15 residues.

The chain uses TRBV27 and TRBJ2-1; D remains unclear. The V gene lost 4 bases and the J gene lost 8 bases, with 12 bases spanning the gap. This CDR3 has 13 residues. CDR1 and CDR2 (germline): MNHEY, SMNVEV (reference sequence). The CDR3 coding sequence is TGTGCCAGCAGTTCACTGAGCCCCCATGAGCAGTTCTTC. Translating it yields CASSSLSPHEQFF.

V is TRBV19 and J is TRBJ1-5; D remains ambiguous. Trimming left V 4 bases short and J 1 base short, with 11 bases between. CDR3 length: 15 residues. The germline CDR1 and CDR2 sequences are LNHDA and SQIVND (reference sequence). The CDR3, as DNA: TGTGCCAGTAGTAGGCCCCAACAGAGCAATCAGCCCCAGCATTTT. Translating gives CASSRPQQSNQPQHF. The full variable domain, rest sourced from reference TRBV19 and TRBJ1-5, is DGGITQSPKYLFRKEGQNVTLSCEQNLNHDAMYWYRQDPGQGLRLIYYSQIVNDFQKGDIAEGYSVSREKKESFPLTVTSAQKNPTAFYLCASSRPQQSNQPQHFGDGTRLSIL.